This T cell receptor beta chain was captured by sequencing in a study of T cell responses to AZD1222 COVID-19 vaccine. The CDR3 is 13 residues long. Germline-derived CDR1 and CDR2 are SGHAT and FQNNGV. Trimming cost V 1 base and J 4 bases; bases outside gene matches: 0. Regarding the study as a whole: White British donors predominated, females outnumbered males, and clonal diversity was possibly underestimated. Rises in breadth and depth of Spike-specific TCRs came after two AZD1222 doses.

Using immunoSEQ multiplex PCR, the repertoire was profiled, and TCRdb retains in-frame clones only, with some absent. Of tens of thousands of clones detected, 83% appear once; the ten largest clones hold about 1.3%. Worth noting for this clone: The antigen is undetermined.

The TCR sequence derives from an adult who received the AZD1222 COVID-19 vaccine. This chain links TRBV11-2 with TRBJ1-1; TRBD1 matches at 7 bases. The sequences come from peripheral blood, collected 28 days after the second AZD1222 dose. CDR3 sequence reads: CASSLAGGTEAFF. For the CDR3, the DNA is TGTGCCAGCAGCTTAGCAGGGGGCACTGAAGCTTTCTTT. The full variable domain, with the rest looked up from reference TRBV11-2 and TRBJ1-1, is EAGVAQSPRYKIIEKRQSVAFWCNPISGHATLYWYQQILGQGPKLLIQFQNNGVVDDSQLPKDRFSAERLKGVDSTLKIQPAKLEDSAVYLCASSLAGGTEAFFGQGTRLTVV.